The clone carrying this T cell receptor beta chain was recorded at least ten times. These data are taken from a study of T-cell reconstitution after alpha-beta-depleted transplantation in children. Preparation of the TCRbeta library used unique molecular identifiers. MiXCR was run by TCRdb on the PCR reads, yielding one entry per CDR3 protein. The table includes roughly 240,000 distinct CDR3 sequences, approximately 8.9% detected once. The CDR3 is 11 amino acids. The V and J ends lost 10 bases and 2 bases respectively, with 8 bases between them. Germline V gene lookup returns CDR1 PRHDT and CDR2 FYEKMQ (reference sequence).

The chain combines TRBV13 with TRBJ1-1; D possibly corresponds to TRBD1 (5 bases). The source was PBMCs, mostly from graft donor cells, collected 180 days after TCRalphabeta/CD19-depleted stem cell transplant. The sequence was obtained from a male patient between 5 and 17 years old who had a stem cell transplant for acute lymphoblastic leukemia, so the T cells may come from the graft donor. The chain's CDR3 is CATTGNTEAFF. In DNA, the CDR3 is TGTGCCACCACAGGAAACACTGAAGCTTTCTTT.